This T cell receptor beta chain is from a study of shared clonotypes between healthy human individuals. Overall study: With ages of 18 to 49, the donors were a couple of women and three men.

This CDR3 contains 17 residues. Looked up from germline, CDR1 is MNHEY and CDR2 is SMNVEV (reference sequence). The J segment lost 2 bases and the V segment lost 6 bases, leaving 14 bases of the junction unmatched. The naive CD8 population came from CD45RO-negative cells selected for CCR7, without terminally differentiated effector memory CD45RA+ cells. Sequencing used immunoSEQ multiplex PCR; TCRdb keeps in-frame clones, though not all of them. The sample includes about 870,000 clones, about 92% of them seen just once. The receptor was derived from a man aged 25 to 45 in good health. The specimen was naive CD8+ T cells sorted from blood. This chain links TRBV27 with TRBJ2-7; TRBD2 matches 9 bases. This CDR3 is CASSLSVGGRAAYEQYF. DNA of the CDR3: TGTGCCAGCAGCCTGTCCGTCGGCGGGAGGGCCGCCTACGAGCAGTACTTC.